This T cell receptor beta chain is drawn from a study of identical twins. Study results and limitations: Twins' surplus sharing was weaker for beta out-of-frame sequences.

TCRdb passed the 5' RACE reads through MiXCR, listing each CDR3 protein once. The table shows 500,000 to 700,000 distinct CDR3 sequences, with under 8.5% occurring only once. The germline V gene encodes CDR1 DFQATT and CDR2 SNEGSKA (reference sequence). This CDR3 spans 13 amino acids. Trimming took off 6 bases at V and 2 bases at J, with 14 bases between the two ends. The table lists this clonotype with many counts. Its specificity is unknown. The sample was also reused in another study, on yellow fever vaccine responses in identical twins.

The receptor comes from a woman between 18 and 29 years old in good health. Sequences were obtained from PBMCs. The V and J genes are TRBV20-1 and TRBJ2-7; D gene ambiguous. The CDR3 region has the DNA TGCAGTGCCGTAGGTAACGGAACCTACGAGCAGTACTTC. Translating it yields CSAVGNGTYEQYF.